This passage covers 28 T cell receptor beta chains from one sample sequenced in a study of cytomegalovirus exposure and HLA in healthy donors. PCR involved 60 Vbeta and 13 Jbeta primers. Sequencing was performed with immunoSEQ multiplex PCR; in TCRdb, only in-frame clones are kept and a portion is missing. The table gives around 100,000 clones; the top ten clones make up 5.5% to 8% of it. The source material was PBMCs. All receptors derive from a man aged 40-49 years in good health and CMV-seropositive.

The genes are TRBV14 and TRBJ2-3; D possibly corresponds to TRBD1 (6 bases). This CDR3 contains 12 residues. V lost 9 bases, J lost 3 bases, and 10 bases lay in between. Germline CDR1 and CDR2: SGHDN and FVKESK. DNA of the CDR3: TGTGCCAGTTCACAGGGAACAGATACGCAGTATTTT. Protein product: CASSQGTDTQYF.

The chain employs TRBV7-9 and TRBJ2-2; D is perhaps TRBD2 (5 bases). The germline V and J ends were trimmed by 5 bases and 1 base, with 8 bases remaining between them. The germline V gene has CDR1 SEHNR and CDR2 FQNEAQ (reference sequence). The CDR3 has 14 residues. Written as DNA, the CDR3 is TGTGCCAGCAGCCACCGGGAGAACACCGGGGAGCTGTTTTTT. The encoded protein is CASSHRENTGELFF.

The chain links TRBV6-5 to TRBJ2-7; no clear D. Germline values: CDR1 MNHEY, CDR2 SVGAGI. This CDR3 region has 15 residues. V was cut by 6 bases and J by 2 bases, with 17 bases left in between. CDR3 nucleotide sequence: TGTGCCAGCAGCCCCTGGGTGCAGGTTACCTACGAGCAGTACTTC. Its protein is CASSPWVQVTYEQYF.

The rearrangement joins TRBV7-3 to TRBJ1-1; D ambiguous. Germline loops: CDR1 SGHTA, CDR2 FQGTGA. V lost 1 base and J lost 1, with 4 bases in between. The CDR3 has 13 residues. The CDR3 DNA follows: TGTGCCAGCAGCTTAAACGGGAACACTGAAGCTTTCTTT. Translating gives CASSLNGNTEAFF.

The V call is TRBV19, the J call TRBJ1-4, with no clear D. CDR3 length: 14 amino acids. The V end lost 4 bases, the J end lost 2 bases, and 8 bases lay between the germline ends. Per the germline V gene, CDR1 is LNHDA and CDR2 is SQIVND (reference sequence). The CDR3 protein is CASSRGLTNEKLFF. The CDR3 region has the DNA TGTGCCAGTAGTAGAGGACTGACTAATGAAAAACTGTTTTTT.

This chain links TRBV9 with TRBJ2-1, with 7 bases lining up with TRBD1. Germline-derived CDR1 and CDR2 are SGDLS and YYNGEE. The V segment lost 4 bases and the J segment 5 bases; nucleotides outside the gene matches: 3. CDR3 length: 13 residues. The CDR3 here is CASSTTGDNEQFF. In DNA form, the CDR3 reads TGTGCCAGCAGCACCACAGGGGACAATGAGCAGTTCTTC. Based on the CDR3 plus reference TRBV9 and TRBJ2-1, the full variable domain is DSGVTQTPKHLITATGQRVTLRCSPRSGDLSVYWYQQSLDQGLQFLIQYYNGEERAKGNILERFSAQQFPDLHSELNLSSLELGDSALYFCASSTTGDNEQFFGPGTRLTVL.

V usage is TRBV6-6 and J usage is TRBJ2-5; the D gene is possibly TRBD2 (6 bases). V lost 5 bases, J lost 5 bases, and 18 bases lay in between. The CDR3 is 15 amino acids. Germline-derived CDR1 and CDR2 are MNHNY and SVGAGI (reference sequence). Written as DNA, the CDR3 is TGTGCCAGCAGTCGAAGGGACTCTGCGGAGGAGACCCAGTACTTC. This gives the protein CASSRRDSAEETQYF.

This chain links TRBV9 with TRBJ2-7; 8 nucleotides agree with TRBD1. The CDR3 length is 14 residues. Germline loops: CDR1 SGDLS, CDR2 YYNGEE. V shed 0 bases and J 2 bases; nucleotides not matched to a gene: 1. The CDR3 region is CASSVEDRAYEQYF. The CDR3, as DNA: TGTGCCAGCAGCGTAGAGGACAGGGCCTACGAGCAGTACTTC.

The chain has TRBV5-4 and TRBJ2-4; TRBD2 is a possible D gene (7 bases). CDR3 size: 18 residues. CDR1 is SGHNT and CDR2 is YYREEE in the germline V gene (reference sequence). Trimming shortened V by 4 bases and J by 2 bases, and 22 bases separated the two germline ends. Here the CDR3 reads CASSPGGGGRWTKNIQYF. The CDR3 nucleotides read TGTGCCAGCAGCCCGGGGGGTGGGGGGCGGTGGACCAAAAACATTCAGTACTTC. Combining the CDR3 with reference TRBV5-4 and TRBJ2-4 gives the whole variable domain ETGVTQSPTHLIKTRGQQVTLRCSSQSGHNTVSWYQQALGQGPQFIFQYYREEENGRGNFPPRFSGLQFPNYSSELNVNALELDDSALYLCASSPGGGGRWTKNIQYFGAGTRLSVL.

V is TRBV7-9 and J is TRBJ2-7; no clear D gene. Germline CDR1 is SEHNR and CDR2 is FQNEAQ (reference sequence). Trimming removed 1 base at V and 7 bases at J, with 8 bases between. CDR3 length: 12 amino acids. The CDR3 nucleotides read TGTGCCAGCAGCTTAGGGTTACAGGAGCAGTACTTC. It codes for CASSLGLQEQYF.

The J gene is TRBJ2-1, the V gene TRBV7-2, with 15 bases that match TRBD2. The V gene's germline CDR1 is SGHTA and CDR2 FQGNSA. V lost 5 bases to trimming and J lost 4 bases; unmatched junction nucleotides: 12. The CDR3 contains 19 residues. CDR3 nucleotides: TGTGCCAGCAGCACCGAGCCCCGGGGACTAGCGGGAGGATACAATGAGCAGTTCTTC. Translation: CASSTEPRGLAGGYNEQFF.

The J gene is TRBJ1-2, the V gene TRBV5-4, with D possibly matching TRBD1 (6 bases). Trimming removed 1 base at V and 4 bases at J, with 8 bases between. The CDR3 is made up of 13 amino acids. Germline V CDR1 and CDR2: SGHNT, YYREEE (reference sequence). CDR3 sequence: CASSLQGSYGYTF. CDR3 DNA sequence: TGTGCCAGCAGCTTGCAGGGGAGCTATGGCTACACCTTC. Full variable domain (remainder filled in from reference TRBV5-4 and TRBJ1-2): ETGVTQSPTHLIKTRGQQVTLRCSSQSGHNTVSWYQQALGQGPQFIFQYYREEENGRGNFPPRFSGLQFPNYSSELNVNALELDDSALYLCASSLQGSYGYTFGSGTRLTVV.

This chain links TRBV7-9 with TRBJ1-2; no firm D call. V was pared by 0 bases and J by 4 bases, with 9 bases between. The CDR3 sequence is 14 residues long. Germline V lookup: CDR1 SEHNR, CDR2 FQNEAQ (reference sequence). CDR3 sequence (DNA): TGTGCCAGCAGCTTAGCGGTTGAGGGCTATGGCTACACCTTC. Translation: CASSLAVEGYGYTF.

V is TRBV10-1 and J is TRBJ2-1; D may be TRBD2 (5 bases). Germline CDR1 is WNHNN and CDR2 is SYGVQD (reference sequence). V dropped 0 bases and J dropped 8 bases, with 8 bases sitting between them. This CDR3 has 13 residues. The CDR3 reads CASSESTGYEQFF. The CDR3 DNA is TGCGCCAGCAGTGAGTCGACGGGGTATGAGCAGTTCTTC.

The gene calls are TRBV5-1 and TRBJ2-3, with TRBD2 matching 10 bases. This CDR3 is built from 16 residues. CDR1 is SGHRS, CDR2 YFSETQ, per germline. Unmatched junction bases numbered 5, after V lost 1 base and J lost 3 bases. CDR3 bases: TGCGCCAGCAGCTTGCAGGGACTAGCGACTACAGATACGCAGTATTTT. Protein: CASSLQGLATTDTQYF.

This chain connects TRBV18 to TRBJ1-1, with 9 bases that match TRBD1. The V gene's germline CDR1 is KGHSH and CDR2 LQKENI. V was pared by 4 bases and J by 6 bases, with 3 bases of the junction left unmatched. The CDR3 spans 13 residues. The CDR3 protein is CASSRDRVAEAFF. Written as DNA, the CDR3 is TGTGCCAGCTCACGGGACAGGGTCGCTGAAGCTTTCTTT. Complete variable domain (other parts from reference TRBV18 and TRBJ1-1): NAGVMQNPRHLVRRRGQEARLRCSPMKGHSHVYWYRQLPEEGLKFMVYLQKENIIDESGMPKERFSAEFPKEGPSILRIQQVVRGDSAAYFCASSRDRVAEAFFGQGTRLTVV.

The chain employs TRBV30 and TRBJ2-1, with 7 bases fitting TRBD1. Germline CDR1 reads GTSNPN; CDR2 reads SVGIG (reference sequence). V shed 0 bases, J shed 7 bases, and the junction held 9 bases outside the gene matches. This CDR3 spans 15 amino acids. The CDR3 DNA sequence: TGTGCCTGGAGTGTAGGACAGGCCCTATGGAATGAGCAGTTCTTC. It codes for CAWSVGQALWNEQFF. The variable domain in full, with the rest retrieved from reference TRBV30 and TRBJ2-1, is SQTIHQWPATLVQPVGSPLSLECTVEGTSNPNLYWYRQAAGRGLQLLFYSVGIGQISSEVPQNLSASRPQDRQFILSSKKLLLSDSGFYLCAWSVGQALWNEQFFGPGTRLTVL.

The chain recombines TRBV6-1 with TRBJ2-6, with D maybe TRBD2 (5 bases). The length of the CDR3 is 14 residues. The germline CDR1 and CDR2 sequences are MNHNS and SASEGT. V was shortened by 11 bases and J by 1 base, with 12 bases between the two germline ends. The CDR3 DNA is TGTGCCGGCGACCGGGGTTCTGGGGCCAACGTCCTGACTTTC. It translates to CAGDRGSGANVLTF.

The rearrangement joins TRBV4-3 to TRBJ2-2, with 11 nucleotides matching TRBD1. The CDR3 consists of 18 residues. Trimming removed 2 bases from V and 5 bases from J; junction bases left unmatched: 10. Germline CDR1 and CDR2: LGHNA and YSLEER. This chain's CDR3 is CASSQLLGTGGGTGELFF. Written as DNA, the CDR3 is TGCGCCAGCAGCCAACTCCTAGGGACAGGGGGTGGAACCGGGGAGCTGTTTTTT.

The gene calls are TRBV5-6 and TRBJ2-3; the match to TRBD2 covers 7 bases. Germline values: CDR1 SGHDT, CDR2 YYEEEE. The CDR3 extends over 18 amino acids. Unmatched junction bases numbered 12, after V lost 0 bases and J lost 2 bases. The CDR3 reads CASSLVLAGDSTTDTQYF. CDR3 bases: TGTGCCAGCAGCTTGGTGCTGGCGGGGGATTCTACCACAGATACGCAGTATTTT.

The chain couples TRBV4-2 to TRBJ2-5, with D possibly being TRBD2 (6 bases). The J call may be mistaken, given a closer DNA end match to TRBJ2-7. The CDR3 has 18 residues. Germline V gene sequence: CDR1 LGHNA, CDR2 YNFKEQ. The CDR3, as DNA: TGTGCCAGCAGCCAAGAGGGCCCCGTAGCGGACAACTCCTACGAGCAGTACTTC. Its translation: CASSQEGPVADNSYEQYF.

The chain joins TRBV28 to TRBJ1-2; D is uncertain. Looked up from germline, CDR1 is MDHEN and CDR2 is SYDVKM. The CDR3 is 15 residues long. Trimming removed 6 bases at V and 6 bases at J, with 20 bases between. CDR3 protein: CASSPYSLSLDGYTF. The CDR3 nucleotides read TGTGCCAGCAGCCCATACAGCCTCTCTCTCGATGGCTACACCTTC.

This chain connects TRBV7-8 to TRBJ2-7, with D possibly TRBD1 on 5 matching bases. Looked up from germline, CDR1 is SGHVS and CDR2 is FQNEAQ. V lost 5 bases and J lost 4, with 9 bases in between. There are 12 residues in the CDR3. DNA for the CDR3: TGTGCCAGCAGCACCCAGGGTTACGAGCAGTACTTC. This codes for CASSTQGYEQYF.

The chain is built from TRBV5-4 and TRBJ2-3; 8 bases fit TRBD2. The CDR3 spans 17 residues. Trimming removed 4 bases from V and 6 bases from J; junction bases left unmatched: 16. Germline V gives CDR1 SGHNT, CDR2 YYREEE (reference sequence). CDR3 nucleotides: TGTGCCAGCAGCACCTACGGGACTAGTCCCTCTCGGGATACGCAGTATTTT. Encoded protein: CASSTYGTSPSRDTQYF.

The rearrangement joins TRBV28 to TRBJ2-2; D is possibly TRBD1 (6 bases). Trimming pared 3 bases from V and 1 base from J, leaving 12 bases between. Germline V lookup: CDR1 MDHEN, CDR2 SYDVKM. The CDR3 sequence is 16 residues long. The CDR3 loop is CASSFGTRVNTGELFF. DNA for the CDR3: TGTGCCAGCAGTTTCGGGACACGGGTGAACACCGGGGAGCTGTTTTTT.

The chain combines TRBV5-1 with TRBJ1-2; 7 nucleotides match TRBD1. Losses at the gene ends were 4 bases for V and 8 bases for J; bases not matched to a gene: 5. The CDR3 totals 12 residues. Germline V gives CDR1 SGHRS, CDR2 YFSETQ. The CDR3 DNA reads TGCGCCAGCAGCACAGGGGAGAACGGCTACACCTTC. As protein: CASSTGENGYTF.

Turning to this clone: The identical CDR3 is also encoded by other nucleotide sequences in the sample. V is TRBV2 and J is TRBJ2-1, with 10 bases matching TRBD2. The CDR3 has 14 residues. The germline V gene encodes CDR1 SNHLY and CDR2 FYNNEI. The V gene end was trimmed by 6 bases and the J gene end by 7 bases; junction bases not matched to a gene: 6. CDR3 DNA sequence: TGTGCCAGCAGGCTAGCGGGGGTAGGTAATGAGCAGTTCTTC. Protein product: CASRLAGVGNEQFF.

This chain joins TRBV5-1 and TRBJ1-4; 7 nucleotides match TRBD1. J gave up 5 bases and V 4 bases, and 8 bases lay outside the gene matches. CDR3 length: 15 amino acids. CDR1 and CDR2 (germline): SGHRS, YFSETQ. The CDR3 DNA is TGCGCCAGCAGCACTGACAGGGCGACAAATGAAAAACTGTTTTTT. Residues: CASSTDRATNEKLFF.